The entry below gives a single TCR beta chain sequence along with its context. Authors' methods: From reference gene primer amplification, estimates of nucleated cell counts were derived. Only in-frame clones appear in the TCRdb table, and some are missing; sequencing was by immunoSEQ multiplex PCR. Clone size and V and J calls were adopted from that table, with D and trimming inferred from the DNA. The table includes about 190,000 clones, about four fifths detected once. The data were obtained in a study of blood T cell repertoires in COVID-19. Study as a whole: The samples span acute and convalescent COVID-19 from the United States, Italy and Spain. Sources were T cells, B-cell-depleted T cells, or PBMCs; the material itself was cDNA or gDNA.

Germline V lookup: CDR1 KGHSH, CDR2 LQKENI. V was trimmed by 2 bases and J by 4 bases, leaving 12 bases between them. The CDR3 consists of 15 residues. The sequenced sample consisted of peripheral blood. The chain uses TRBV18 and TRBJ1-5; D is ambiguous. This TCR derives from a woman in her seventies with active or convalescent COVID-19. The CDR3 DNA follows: TGTGCCAGCTCACCATTGCCCCACGGGAATCAGCCCCAGCATTTT. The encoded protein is CASSPLPHGNQPQHF.